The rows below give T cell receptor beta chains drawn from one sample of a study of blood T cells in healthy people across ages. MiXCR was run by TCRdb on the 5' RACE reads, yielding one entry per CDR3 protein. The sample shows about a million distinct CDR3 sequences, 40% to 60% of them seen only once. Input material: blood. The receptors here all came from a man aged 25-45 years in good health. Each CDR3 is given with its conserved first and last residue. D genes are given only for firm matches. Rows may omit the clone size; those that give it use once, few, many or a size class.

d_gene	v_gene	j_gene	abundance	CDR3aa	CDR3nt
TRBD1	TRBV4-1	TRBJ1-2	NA	CASSQGQGITTGGYTF	TGCGCCAGCAGCCAGGGACAGGGGATTACTACGGGTGGCTACACCTTC
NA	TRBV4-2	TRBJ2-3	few	CASSQEGATSTDTQYF	TGTGCCAGCAGCCAAGAGGGGGCAACTAGCACAGATACGCAGTATTTT
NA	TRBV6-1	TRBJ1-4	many	CASRRTATNEKLFF	TGTGCCAGCAGAAGGACAGCAACTAATGAAAAACTGTTTTTT
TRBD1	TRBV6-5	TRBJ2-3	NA	CASSYSSGTGATDTQYF	TGTGCCAGCAGTTACTCGAGTGGGACAGGGGCGACAGATACGCAGTATTTT
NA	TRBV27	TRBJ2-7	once	CASSSTGTEQYF	TGTGCCAGCAGTTCCACAGGGACCGAGCAGTACTTC
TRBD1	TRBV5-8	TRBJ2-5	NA	CASSFGWGQGAKKETQYF	TGTGCCAGCAGCTTCGGGTGGGGACAGGGGGCGAAGAAGGAGACCCAGTACTTC
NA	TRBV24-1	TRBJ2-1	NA	CATSDSRGGAIYNEQFF	TGTGCCACCAGTGATTCGAGGGGGGGGGCCATCTACAATGAGCAGTTCTTC
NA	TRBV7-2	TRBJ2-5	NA	CASSSVRQETQYF	TGTGCCAGCAGCTCAGTCCGGCAAGAGACCCAGTACTTC
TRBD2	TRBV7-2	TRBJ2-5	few	CASSPRPSGGAIQETQYF	TGTGCCAGCAGCCCCAGACCTAGCGGGGGGGCAATTCAAGAGACCCAGTACTTC
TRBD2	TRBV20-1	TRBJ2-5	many	CSARDRVRGQETQYF	TGCAGTGCTAGAGATCGAGTGCGGGGGCAAGAGACCCAGTACTTC
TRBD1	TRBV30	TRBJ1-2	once	CAWSVLDRVGSGYTF	TGTGCCTGGAGTGTCCTGGACAGGGTCGGTTCAGGCTACACCTTC
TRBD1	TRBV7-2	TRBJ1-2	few	CASSSPGQGSGYTF	TGTGCCAGCAGCTCCCCGGGACAGGGCTCTGGCTACACCTTC
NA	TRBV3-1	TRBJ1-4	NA	CASSQEGTGKLFF	TGTGCCAGCAGCCAAGAAGGGACGGGGAAACTGTTTTTT
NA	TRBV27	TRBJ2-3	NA	CASLGRGPLSTDTQYF	TGTGCCAGCTTGGGTAGGGGCCCCCTAAGCACAGATACGCAGTATTTT
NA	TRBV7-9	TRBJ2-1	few	CASTLGGDEQFF	TGTGCCAGCACCCTAGGTGGGGATGAGCAGTTCTTC
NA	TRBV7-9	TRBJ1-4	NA	CASSSSASRDKLFF	TGTGCCAGCAGCTCCAGTGCCTCGAGAGATAAACTGTTTTTT
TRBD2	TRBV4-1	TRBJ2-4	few	CASTSLAGVAKNIQYF	TGCGCCAGCACCTCACTAGCGGGGGTAGCCAAAAACATTCAGTACTTC
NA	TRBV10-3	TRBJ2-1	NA	CAISDLSGHNEQFF	TGTGCCATCAGTGACCTCAGCGGGCACAATGAGCAGTTCTTC
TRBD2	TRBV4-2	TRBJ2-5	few	CASSQEKGLGGNQETQYF	TGTGCCAGCAGCCAAGAAAAGGGTCTGGGGGGGAACCAAGAGACCCAGTACTTC
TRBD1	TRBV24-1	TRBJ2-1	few	CATSDQGTVYNEQFF	TGTGCCACCAGTGACCAGGGGACAGTTTACAATGAGCAGTTCTTC
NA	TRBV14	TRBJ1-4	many	CASSQVPGRRREKLFF	TGTGCCAGCAGCCAAGTGCCGGGCCGGCGGCGAGAAAAACTGTTTTTT
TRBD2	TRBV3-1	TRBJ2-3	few	CASSQGGGTADTQYF	TGTGCCAGCAGCCAAGGGGGGGGTACGGCAGATACGCAGTATTTT
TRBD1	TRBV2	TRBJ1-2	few	CASSVGQRPNYGYTF	TGTGCCAGCAGTGTGGGACAGCGACCTAACTATGGCTACACCTTC
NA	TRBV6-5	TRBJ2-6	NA	CASSKDAVGANVLTF	TGTGCCAGCAGTAAGGACGCAGTTGGGGCCAACGTCCTGACTTTC
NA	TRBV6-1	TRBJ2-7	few	CASFPHGQGFYEQYF	TGTGCCTCTTTCCCTCATGGCCAGGGGTTCTACGAGCAGTACTTC
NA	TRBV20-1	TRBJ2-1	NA	CSALGHGGVDEQFF	TGCAGTGCTCTCGGGCACGGCGGGGTGGATGAGCAGTTCTTC
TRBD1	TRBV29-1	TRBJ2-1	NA	CSAEPQGAPSEQFF	TGCAGCGCGGAACCCCAGGGGGCCCCGTCTGAGCAGTTCTTC
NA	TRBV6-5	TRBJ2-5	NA	CASSYYGDGVQETQYF	TGTGCCAGCAGTTACTATGGTGACGGGGTGCAAGAGACCCAGTACTTC
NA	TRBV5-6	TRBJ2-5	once	CASSFRQTQPSRTETQYF	TGTGCCAGCAGCTTTCGACAGACTCAACCCTCACGGACGGAGACCCAGTACTTC
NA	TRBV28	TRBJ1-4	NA	CASSSPGATNEKLFF	TGTGCCAGCAGTTCCCCAGGTGCAACTAATGAAAAACTGTTTTTT
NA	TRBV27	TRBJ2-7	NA	CASSLSGVLRGEQYF	TGTGCCAGCAGTTTATCAGGGGTCTTACGAGGCGAGCAGTACTTC
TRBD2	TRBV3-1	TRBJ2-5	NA	CASSQGLAGPSVQYF	TGTGCCAGCAGCCAAGGACTAGCAGGACCAAGCGTTCAGTACTTC
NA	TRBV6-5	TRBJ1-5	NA	CASSYSGGARQPQHF	TGTGCCAGCAGTTACTCGGGGGGGGCAAGGCAGCCCCAGCATTTT
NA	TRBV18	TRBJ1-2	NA	CASSEYDSLLYGYTF	TGTGCCAGCTCCGAATACGACAGCTTGCTCTATGGCTACACCTTC
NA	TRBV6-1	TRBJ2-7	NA	CASSEPSVNQGGYEQYF	TGTGCCAGCAGTGAACCCTCAGTGAACCAAGGTGGCTACGAGCAGTACTTC
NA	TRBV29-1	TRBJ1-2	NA	CSVGGGTDYGYTF	TGCAGCGTTGGCGGGGGGACTGACTATGGCTACACCTTC
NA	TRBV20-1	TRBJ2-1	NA	CSALAQGSEQFF	TGCAGTGCGCTCGCCCAGGGAAGTGAGCAGTTCTTC